A single count supports the clone carrying this T cell receptor beta chain. Antigen specificity is unknown. V gave up 2 bases and J gave up 2 bases, with 7 bases separating them. The germline gives CDR1 SGHTS, CDR2 YDEGEE. The CDR3 loop spans 13 amino acids. The entry originates in a study of graft-versus-host responses after intestinal transplantation. At the level of the study: Each of the recipients got a multivisceral, liver-intestinal, or isolated intestinal transplant. Study-wide findings and caveats: Detected in recipient marrow were GvH clones, some of which were first observed in ileum or blood.

The assay was immunoSEQ multiplex PCR, and TCRdb's table has in-frame clones only and misses some. The sample lists around 130,000 clones; more than 80% were seen once. This chain joins TRBV5-8 and TRBJ2-5; D gene uncertain. The sample consisted of unstimulated CD4+ T cells sorted from spleen or lymph node cells, taken before intestinal transplant. The source is a human donor who received an intestinal transplant. This CDR3 is CASSLMVQETQYF. CDR3 in DNA: TGTGCCAGCAGCTTAATGGTACAAGAGACCCAGTACTTC.